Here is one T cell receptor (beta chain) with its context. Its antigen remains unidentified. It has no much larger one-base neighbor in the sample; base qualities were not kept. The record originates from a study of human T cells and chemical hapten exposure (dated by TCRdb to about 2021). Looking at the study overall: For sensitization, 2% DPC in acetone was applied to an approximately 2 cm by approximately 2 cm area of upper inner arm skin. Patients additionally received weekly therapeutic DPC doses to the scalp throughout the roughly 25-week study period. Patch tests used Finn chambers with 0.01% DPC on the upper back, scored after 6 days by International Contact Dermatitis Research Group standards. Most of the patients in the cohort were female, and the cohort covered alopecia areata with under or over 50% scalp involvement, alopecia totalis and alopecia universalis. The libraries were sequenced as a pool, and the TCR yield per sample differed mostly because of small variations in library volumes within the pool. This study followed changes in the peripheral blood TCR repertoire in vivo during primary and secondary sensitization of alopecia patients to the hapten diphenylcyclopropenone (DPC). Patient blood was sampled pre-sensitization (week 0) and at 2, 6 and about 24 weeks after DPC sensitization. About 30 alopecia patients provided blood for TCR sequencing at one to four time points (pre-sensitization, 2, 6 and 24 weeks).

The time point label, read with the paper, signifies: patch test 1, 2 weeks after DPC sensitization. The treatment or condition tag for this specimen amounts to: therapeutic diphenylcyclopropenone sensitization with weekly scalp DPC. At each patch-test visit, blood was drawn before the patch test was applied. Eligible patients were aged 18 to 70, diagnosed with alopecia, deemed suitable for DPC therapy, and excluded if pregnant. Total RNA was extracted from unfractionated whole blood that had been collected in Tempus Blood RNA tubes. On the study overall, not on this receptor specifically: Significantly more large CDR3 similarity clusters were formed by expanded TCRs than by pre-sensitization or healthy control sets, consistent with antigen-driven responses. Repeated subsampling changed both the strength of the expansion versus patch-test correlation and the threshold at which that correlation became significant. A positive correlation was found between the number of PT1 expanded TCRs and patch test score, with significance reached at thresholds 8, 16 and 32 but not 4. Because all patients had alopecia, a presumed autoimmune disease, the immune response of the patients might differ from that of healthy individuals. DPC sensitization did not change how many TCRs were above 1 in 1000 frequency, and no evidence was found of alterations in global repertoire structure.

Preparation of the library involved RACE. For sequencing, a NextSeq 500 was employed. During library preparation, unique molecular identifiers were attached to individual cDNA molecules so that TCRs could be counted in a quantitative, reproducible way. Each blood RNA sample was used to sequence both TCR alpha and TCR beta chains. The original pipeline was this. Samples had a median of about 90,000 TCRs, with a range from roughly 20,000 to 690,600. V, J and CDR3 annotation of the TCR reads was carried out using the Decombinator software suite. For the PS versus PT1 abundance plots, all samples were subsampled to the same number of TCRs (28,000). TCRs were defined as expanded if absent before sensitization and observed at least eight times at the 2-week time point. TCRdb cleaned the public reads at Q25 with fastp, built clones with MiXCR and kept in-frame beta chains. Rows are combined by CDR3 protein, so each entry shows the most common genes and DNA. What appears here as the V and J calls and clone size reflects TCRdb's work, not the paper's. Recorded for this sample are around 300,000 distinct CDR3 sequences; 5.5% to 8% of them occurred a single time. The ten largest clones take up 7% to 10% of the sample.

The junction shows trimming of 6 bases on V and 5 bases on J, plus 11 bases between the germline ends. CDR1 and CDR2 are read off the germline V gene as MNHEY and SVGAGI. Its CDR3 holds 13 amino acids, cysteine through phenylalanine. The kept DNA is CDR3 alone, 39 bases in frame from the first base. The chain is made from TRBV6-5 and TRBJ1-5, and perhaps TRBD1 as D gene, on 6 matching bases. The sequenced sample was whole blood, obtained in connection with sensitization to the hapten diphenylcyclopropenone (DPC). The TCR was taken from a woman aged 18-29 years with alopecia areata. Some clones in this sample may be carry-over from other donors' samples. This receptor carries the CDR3 CASSRDNYQPQHF. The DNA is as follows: TGTGCCAGCAGCCGGGACAACTATCAGCCCCAGCATTTT.